This paragraph reports one T cell receptor beta chain. The antigen is unknown. This entry comes from a study of beta chain features in type 1 diabetes. Study-level points and caveats: Diminished insertions and augmented deletions at VDJ junctions characterized type 1 diabetes patients. TCRB repertoires of naive, central memory and Treg cells appeared more similar among patients than among healthy donors.

Per donor, one heparinised blood draw averaged around 110 mL. Sequenced material consisted of expressed TCRB transcripts (all of the isolated RNA was reverse transcribed). Libraries were prepared by immunoSEQ multiplex PCR; TCRdb keeps only in-frame clonotypes and omits some of them. The sample carries about 320,000 clones, about 14% recorded once. Specimen: central memory CD4+ T cells from blood. This sequence was found in a man aged 30 to 45 in good health.

In DNA, the CDR3 is TGCGCCAGCAGCCGGGACTTTCCAGATACGCAGTATTTT. Translating it yields CASSRDFPDTQYF. The chain uses TRBV5-1 and TRBJ2-3; maybe TRBD2 (6 bases). This CDR3 contains 13 residues. The germline V gene encodes CDR1 SGHRS and CDR2 YFSETQ. Between the trimmed V and J ends, which lost 4 bases and 4 bases, there was a span of 10 bases.